These T cell receptor beta chains were read from a single sample in a study of blood T cell repertoires in COVID-19. Sequencing was performed with immunoSEQ multiplex PCR; in TCRdb, only in-frame clones are kept and a portion is missing. Altogether about 250,000 clones are present, just over 85% being singletons, with the ten largest covering over 1.2%. The specimen sequenced was peripheral blood. The source of these receptors is a man older than 75 with acute or convalescent COVID-19. The CDR3 runs from the conserved cysteine through the conserved F or W. Fields, in order: V gene, clone size, J gene, D gene, CDR3 DNA, CDR3 protein. D genes are given only for firm matches. Where a row states a size, it is once, few, many or the class of an expanded clone; other rows omit it.

V: TRBV6-6; size: once; J: TRBJ2-7; D: TRBD1; DNA: TGTGCCAGCAGTTTGGACAGGGGCTCCTACGAGCAGTACTTC; CDR3: CASSLDRGSYEQYF
V: TRBV5-1; size: -; J: TRBJ1-4; D: -; DNA: TGCGCCAGCAGCCCCGAAGGGGTAACTAATGAAAAACTGTTTTTT; CDR3: CASSPEGVTNEKLFF
V: TRBV27; size: -; J: TRBJ2-7; D: -; DNA: TGTGCCAGCAGTTCGGCCGGGGTCCCCTCCGAGCAGTACTTC; CDR3: CASSSAGVPSEQYF
V: TRBV28; size: -; J: TRBJ2-1; D: -; DNA: TGTGCCAGCAGGTCCTCTAGCGCCGGATCCTACAATGAGCAGTTCTTC; CDR3: CASRSSSAGSYNEQFF
V: TRBV6-1; size: -; J: TRBJ2-1; D: TRBD2; DNA: TGTGCCAGCAGTGAAGGACTAGCGGGAGGGAACAATGAGCAGTTCTTC; CDR3: CASSEGLAGGNNEQFF
V: TRBV28; size: -; J: TRBJ2-1; D: TRBD2; DNA: TGTGCCAGCAAAAAGGGACTAGCGGGAGTCGATGAGCAGTTCTTC; CDR3: CASKKGLAGVDEQFF
V: TRBV9; size: -; J: TRBJ2-5; D: TRBD2; DNA: TGTGCCAGCAGCGAGACTTGGGGGACTAGCAGTAACCAGTACTTC; CDR3: CASSETWGTSSNQYF
V: TRBV9; size: -; J: TRBJ2-7; D: TRBD1; DNA: TGTGCCAGCAGCACAGGACAGGGGGCCTACGAGCAGTACTTC; CDR3: CASSTGQGAYEQYF
V: TRBV5-1; size: -; J: TRBJ1-1; D: TRBD1; DNA: TGCGCCAGCAGCTTGGGGGGACAGGGCGGCGGTGAAGCTTTCTTT; CDR3: CASSLGGQGGGEAFF
V: TRBV2; size: many; J: TRBJ2-3; D: TRBD2; DNA: TGTGCCAGCAGTAGAGCGGGGGCAATTGGCACAGATACGCAGTATTTT; CDR3: CASSRAGAIGTDTQYF
V: TRBV4-1; size: -; J: TRBJ2-7; D: -; DNA: TGCGCCAGCAGCCAAGATCTATCCGGGACATCCTACGATGGGCAGTACTTC; CDR3: CASSQDLSGTSYDGQYF
V: TRBV27; size: few; J: TRBJ1-5; D: -; DNA: TGTGCCAGCAGTGATTGGACAGCCTCCAATCAGCCCCAGCATTTT; CDR3: CASSDWTASNQPQHF
V: TRBV25-1; size: -; J: TRBJ2-3; D: -; DNA: TGTGCCAGCAGTGATTTCCGTGGCAGTAGCACAGATACGCAGTATTTT; CDR3: CASSDFRGSSTDTQYF
V: TRBV24-1; size: -; J: TRBJ2-7; D: -; DNA: TGTGCCACCAGTGACCGGGTAGTCCCCTACGAGCAGTACTTC; CDR3: CATSDRVVPYEQYF
V: TRBV7-2; size: -; J: TRBJ1-2; D: -; DNA: TGTGCCAGCAGCTTAGCGCCCGGACATAACTATGGCTACACCTTC; CDR3: CASSLAPGHNYGYTF
V: TRBV7-3; size: -; J: TRBJ2-3; D: -; DNA: TGTGCCAGCAGCTTTCTAGGGGGTTTTTCGAATACGCAGTATTTT; CDR3: CASSFLGGFSNTQYF